The clone carrying this T cell receptor beta chain came up a few times. Its antigen is still unknown. This CDR3 contains 15 residues. Germline CDR1 and CDR2: SGHDT and YYEEEE. Trimming removed 0 bases at V and 2 bases at J, with 11 bases between. These data belong to a study of T cells in Graves' hyperthyroidism and ophthalmopathy. The study defined stable Graves' hyperthyroidism as no ophthalmopathy progression within 18 months. The diagnoses drew upon clinical symptoms, serum thyroxine and TRAb, thyroid ultrasound and orbital computed tomography. Amplification of TCR beta CDR3 regions used RNA as the template. With the HTBI primer set, the TCR CDR3 went through a first round of RT-PCR. TCRdb reanalysed the multiplex PCR reads using MiXCR and keeps one entry per CDR3 protein. The data show around 440,000 distinct CDR3 sequences, with around 14% seen just once and roughly 14% held by the top ten. Study-wide points: Peripheral blood also featured most of the thyroid clonotypes expanded above 0.001. The model identified upcoming ophthalmopathy a median about 7.1 months ahead of onset.

The V call is TRBV5-6, the J call TRBJ1-2; D is unclear. Sequences were obtained from blood. This receptor was taken from a woman between 18 and 29 years old with Graves' hyperthyroidism. CDR3 region: CASSLVDGGNYGYTF. CDR3 nucleotide sequence: TGTGCCAGCAGCTTGGTGGACGGAGGAAACTATGGCTACACCTTC. Looking up the rest from reference TRBV5-6 and TRBJ1-2 gives the full variable domain: DAGVTQSPTHLIKTRGQQVTLRCSPKSGHDTVSWYQQALGQGPQFIFQYYEEEERQRGNFPDRFSGHQFPNYSSELNVNALLLGDSALYLCASSLVDGGNYGYTFGSGTRLTVV.